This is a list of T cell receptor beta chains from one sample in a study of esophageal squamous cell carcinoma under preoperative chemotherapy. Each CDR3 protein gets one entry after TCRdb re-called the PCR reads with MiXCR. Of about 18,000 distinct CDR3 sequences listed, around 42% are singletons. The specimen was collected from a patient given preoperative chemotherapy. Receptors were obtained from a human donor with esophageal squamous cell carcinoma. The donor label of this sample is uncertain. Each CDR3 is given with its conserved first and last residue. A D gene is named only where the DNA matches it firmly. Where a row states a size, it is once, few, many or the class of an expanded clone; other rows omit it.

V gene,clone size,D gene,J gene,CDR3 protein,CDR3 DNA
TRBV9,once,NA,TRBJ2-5,CASSPPSGTQYF,TGTGCCAGCAGCCCCCCCTCGGGGACCCAGTACTTC
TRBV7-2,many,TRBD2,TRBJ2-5,CASSLGLAGTLEQYF,TGTGCCAGCAGCTTAGGGCTAGCGGGGACCTTGGAGCAGTACTTC
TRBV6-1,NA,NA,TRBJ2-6,CASSENFGQGAPGANVLTF,TGTGCCAGCAGTGAAAATTTTGGTCAAGGGGCCCCTGGGGCCAACGTCCTGACTTTC
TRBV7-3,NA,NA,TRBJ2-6,CASSLESSGANVLTF,TGTGCCAGCAGCCTGGAAAGCTCTGGGGCCAACGTCCTGACTTTC
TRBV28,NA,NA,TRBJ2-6,CASSFLGSGANVLTF,TGTGCCAGCAGTTTTTTGGGCTCTGGGGCCAACGTCCTGACTTTC
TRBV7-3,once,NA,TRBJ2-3,CASRGGAGRGPDTQYF,TGTGCCAGCAGGGGGGGGGCAGGGCGTGGCCCAGATACGCAGTACTTT
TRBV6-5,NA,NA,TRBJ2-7,CASSSLPGPSWGAYEQYF,TGTGCCAGCAGTTCCCTCCCGGGACCTAGCTGGGGAGCCTACGAGCAGTACTTC
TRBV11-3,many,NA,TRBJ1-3,CASSLRGTGNTIYF,TGTGCCAGCAGCTTGCGAGGGACTGGAAACACCATATATTTT
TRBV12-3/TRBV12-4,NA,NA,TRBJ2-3,CASSPDSWGTEEQYF,TGTGCCAGCAGTCCGGACAGCTGGGGCACCGAGGAGCAGTATTTT
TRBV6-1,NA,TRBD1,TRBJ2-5,CASSLPGQQETQYF,TGTGCCAGCAGCCTCCCGGGACAGCAAGAGACCCAGTACTTC
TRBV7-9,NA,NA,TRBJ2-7,CASSPGGGALSKDTQYF,TGTGCCAGCAGCCCCGGGGGCGGGGCTCTGAGCAAAGATACGCAGTACTTC
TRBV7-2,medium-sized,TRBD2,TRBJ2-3,CASSVAGLASTDTQYF,TGTGCCAGCAGCGTAGCTGGACTAGCGAGCACAGATACGCAGTATTTT
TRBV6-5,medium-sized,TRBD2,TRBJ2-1,CASQLAGFYNEQFF,TGTGCCAGCCAGCTAGCGGGGTTTTACAATGAGCAGTTCTTC
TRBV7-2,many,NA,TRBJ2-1,CASGGGGAGVYEQFF,TGTGCCAGCGGGGGGGGGGGGGCGGGAGTCTACGAGCAGTTCTTC
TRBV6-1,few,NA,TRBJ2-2,CASSLQVNTGELFF,TGTGCCAGCAGCCTACAGGTGAACACCGGGGAGCTGTTTTTT
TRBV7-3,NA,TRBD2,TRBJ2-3,CAGSGGGEGARQYF,TGTGCGGGCAGCGGGGGCGGTGAGGGCGCCCGCCAGTATTTT
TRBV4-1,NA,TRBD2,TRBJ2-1,CASSQVTSGSRSYNEQFF,TGCGCCAGCAGCCAGGTGACTAGCGGTTCTCGCTCCTACAATGAGCAGTTCTTC
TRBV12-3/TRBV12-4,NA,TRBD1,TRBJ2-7,CASSFPPGQTFNEQYF,TGTGCCAGCAGTTTTCCACCGGGACAGACCTTCAACGAGCAGTACTTC
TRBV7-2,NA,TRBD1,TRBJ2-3,CASRLTSGTGADTQYF,TGTGCCAGCCGCTTAACATCCGGGACAGGGGCAGATACGCAGTACTTT
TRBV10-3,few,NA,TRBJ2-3,CACLTPSTDTQYF,TGTGCCTGTCTGACGCCTAGCACAGATACGCAGTATTTT
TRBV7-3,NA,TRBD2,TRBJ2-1,CASSLSPSGRFNEQFF,TGTGCCAGCAGCTTAAGTCCTAGCGGGAGGTTCAATGAGCAGTTCTTC
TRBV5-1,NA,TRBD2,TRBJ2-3,CASSSGTSGGTQYF,TGCGCCAGCAGCTCCGGGACTAGCGGGGGAACGCAGTATTTT
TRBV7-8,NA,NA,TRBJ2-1,CASSLARAGEQFF,TGTGCCAGCAGCTTAGCGCGGGCCGGTGAGCAGTTCTTC
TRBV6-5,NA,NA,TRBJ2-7,CASSYLNGDRSYEQYF,TGTGCCAGCAGTTACCTGAACGGGGACCGCTCCTACGAGCAGTACTTC
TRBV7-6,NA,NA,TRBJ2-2,CASSPLNTGELFF,TGTGCCAGCAGCCCCTTGAACACCGGGGAGCTGTTTTTT
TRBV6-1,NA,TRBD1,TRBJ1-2,CASRKRQGGGYTF,TGTGCCAGCAGAAAAAGACAGGGTGGCGGCTACACCTTC
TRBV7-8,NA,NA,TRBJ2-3,CASSFAKTDTQYF,TGTGCCAGCAGCTTTGCGAAGACAGATACGCAGTATTTT
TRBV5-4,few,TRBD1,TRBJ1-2,CASSPGQGNYYGYTF,TGTGCCAGCAGCCCCGGACAGGGAAACTACTATGGCTACACCTTC
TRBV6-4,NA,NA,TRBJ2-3,CASSDEPFDTQYF,TGTGCCAGCAGTGACGAGCCTTTCGATACGCAGTATTTT
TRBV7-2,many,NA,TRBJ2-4,CASSSDRSLALNIQYF,TGTGCCAGCAGTTCGGACAGAAGCTTAGCGTTAAACATTCAGTACTTC
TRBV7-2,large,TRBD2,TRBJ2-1,CASSPSSGTYNEQFF,TGTGCCAGCAGCCCTTCTAGCGGGACCTACAATGAGCAGTTCTTC
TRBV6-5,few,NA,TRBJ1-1,CASSYGFGVSVEAFF,TGTGCCAGCAGTTACGGCTTTGGGGTCAGCGTTGAAGCTTTCTTT
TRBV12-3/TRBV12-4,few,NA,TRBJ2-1,CASRWRSENNEQFF,TGTGCCAGCAGGTGGAGGTCGGAGAACAATGAGCAGTTCTTC
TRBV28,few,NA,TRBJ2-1,CASTMAGTPNNEQFF,TGTGCCAGCACCATGGCCGGGACCCCAAACAATGAGCAGTTCTTC
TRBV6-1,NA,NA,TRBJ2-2,CASSLAVSTGALFF,TGTGCCAGCAGCCTGGCTGTGAGCACAGGTGCGCTGTTTTTT
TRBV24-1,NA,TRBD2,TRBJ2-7,CATSDAARTSVYEQYF,TGTGCCACCAGTGATGCGGCAAGGACTAGCGTCTACGAGCAGTACTTC
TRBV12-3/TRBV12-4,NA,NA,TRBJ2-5,CASRNRIQETQYF,TGTGCCAGCAGGAATAGGATCCAAGAGACCCAGTACTTC
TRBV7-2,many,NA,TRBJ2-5,CASSLDPGVQETQYF,TGTGCCAGCAGCTTAGATCCCGGGGTTCAAGAGACCCAGTACTTC
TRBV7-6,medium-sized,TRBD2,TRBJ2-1,CASSLVGPSGSGSYNEQFF,TGTGCCAGCAGCTTAGTAGGGCCTAGCGGGAGTGGTTCCTACAATGAGCAGTTCTTC
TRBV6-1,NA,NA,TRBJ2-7,CASRGGFTVYEQYF,TGTGCCAGCAGGGGAGGCTTCACGGTGTACGAGCAGTACTTC
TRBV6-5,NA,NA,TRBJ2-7,CASSYSRAEVTYEQYF,TGTGCCAGCAGTTACTCGAGGGCGGAGGTCACGTACGAGCAGTACTTC
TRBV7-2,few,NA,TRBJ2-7,CASSYDWGEQYF,TGTGCCAGCAGCTATGACTGGGGCGAGCAGTACTTC
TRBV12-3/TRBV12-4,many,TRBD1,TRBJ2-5,CASRRQGLGETQYF,TGTGCCAGCAGGCGACAGGGGCTGGGCGAGACCCAGTACTTC
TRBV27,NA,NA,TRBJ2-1,CASSSSPGSREQFF,TGTGCCAGCAGTTCTTCCCCAGGCTCTCGTGAGCAGTTCTTC
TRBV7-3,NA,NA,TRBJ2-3,CASVSGLGAKDTQYF,TGTGCCAGCGTCTCTGGACTGGGAGCCAAAGACACGCAGTATTTC
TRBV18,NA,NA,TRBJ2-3,CASSPGAGSTDTQYF,TGTGCCAGCTCACCAGGGGCGGGAAGCACAGATACGCAGTATTTT
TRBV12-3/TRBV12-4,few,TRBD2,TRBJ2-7,CASSLAQSGRATLKPYEQYF,TGTGCCAGCAGTTTAGCGCAGAGCGGGAGGGCCACCTTGAAGCCCTACGAGCAGTACTTC
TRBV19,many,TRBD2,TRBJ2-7,CASRTTTSGGYEQYF,TGTGCCAGTAGAACTACCACTAGCGGGGGTTACGAGCAGTACTTC
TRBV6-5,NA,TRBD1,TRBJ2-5,CASSFPHTGEKTQYF,TGTGCCAGCAGTTTCCCCCACACAGGGGAAAAGACCCAGTACTTC
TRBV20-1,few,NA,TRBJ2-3,CSAKKGLAPSTDTQYF,TGCAGTGCCAAAAAAGGGCTAGCGCCTAGCACAGATACGCAGTATTTT
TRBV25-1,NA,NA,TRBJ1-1,CASSDLLNTEAFF,TGTGCCAGCAGTGACCTCTTAAACACTGAAGCTTTCTTT